This TCR beta chain stems from a study of T cells in Graves' hyperthyroidism and ophthalmopathy. At the level of the study: Specimen type is peripheral blood, collected at initial diagnosis prior to any treatment.

This clonotype was picked up one time. What it binds is not known. Regions amplified from RNA transcripts were the TCR beta CDR3 regions. In the first-round RT-PCR of the TCR CDR3, the HTBI primer set was used. TCRdb reprocessed the multiplex PCR reads via MiXCR and lists one record per CDR3 protein. Here the sample spans under 350,000 distinct CDR3 sequences, around a quarter being singletons. Study-wide results and limits: Peripheral blood also featured most of the thyroid clonotypes expanded above 0.001.

Material: blood. The source of this sequence is a man aged 35-49 years with Graves' hyperthyroidism that later progressed to Graves' ophthalmopathy.

This CDR3 reads CASTSGGTEAFF. The CDR3, as DNA: TGTGCCAGCACCTCCGGGGGGACTGAAGCTTTCTTT. V gene TRBV11-2 combines with J gene TRBJ1-1, with D maybe TRBD1 (5 bases). The CDR3 is made up of 12 amino acids. The germline V gene encodes CDR1 SGHAT and CDR2 FQNNGV. V was cut by 7 bases and J by 5 bases, with 11 bases left in between.